One sample yielded the 3 T cell receptor beta chains listed below, sequenced in a study of blood T cells in healthy people across ages. Through a sample-barcoded 5' primer and a J-beta primer mix, a second PCR was run for 7 to 11 cycles. TCRdb used MiXCR to reprocess the 5' RACE reads, holding one entry per CDR3 protein. The table shows roughly 700,000 distinct CDR3 sequences, with around 25% occurring only once. This same sample was also taken into another study, of T cells of mothers and their children.

Specimen: blood. The receptor set was obtained from a boy aged 5-17 years in good health.

This clonotype turned up a few times. J is TRBJ2-3 and V is TRBV4-3; 7 nucleotides line up with TRBD2. V trimming: 0 bases; J trimming: 4 bases; junction bases outside the gene matches: 10. Germline V gives CDR1 LGHNA, CDR2 YSLEER. The CDR3 length is 17 residues. This chain's CDR3 is CASSQESGLAVADTQYF. The CDR3 region has the DNA TGCGCCAGCAGCCAAGAGTCGGGGCTAGCGGTCGCAGATACGCAGTATTTT.

The V gene is TRBV24-1, the J gene TRBJ2-5, with D possibly called TRBD1 or TRBD2 (6 bases each). The CDR3 consists of 13 residues. Germline CDR1 is KGHDR and CDR2 is SFDVKD. V lost 2 bases and J 5 bases, leaving 8 bases between the germline ends. CDR3 protein: CATSDYGGETQYF. The DNA of the CDR3 is TGTGCCACCAGTGATTACGGGGGCGAGACCCAGTACTTC.

The J gene is TRBJ2-3, the V gene TRBV12-3 or TRBV12-4; maybe TRBD1 (5 bases). The CDR3 totals 13 residues. V lost 5 bases and J 6 bases, leaving 12 bases between the germline ends. DNA of the CDR3: TGTGCCAGCAGTCCTTTAAAGGGGGATACGCAGTATTTT. The encoded protein is CASSPLKGDTQYF.